This T cell receptor beta chain originates from a study of blood T cell repertoires in COVID-19. The method was immunoSEQ multiplex PCR; TCRdb's version includes in-frame clones alone and lacks a portion of them. The top ten hold 1.1% of the sample, which has hundreds of thousands of clones, 75% to 90% seen once. The TCR comes from a man aged 25-45 years who had recovered from COVID-19. The sample was PBMCs or T cells enriched from blood (not recorded which).

CDR3 protein: CATGAGPSGGRPYEQYF. CDR3 bases: TGTGCCACCGGTGCGGGTCCGTCCGGCGGGAGACCCTACGAGCAGTACTTC. The V call is TRBV28, the J call TRBJ2-7; 7 bases are a match to TRBD2. Germline lookup yields CDR1 MDHEN and CDR2 SYDVKM. J gave up 2 bases and V 10 bases, and 20 bases lay outside the gene matches. The CDR3 extends over 17 amino acids.